This TCR beta chain originates from a study of siplizumab effects on memory and regulatory T cells. Study-wide points: Researchers could map only a minor fraction of alloreactive clones to unstimulated subsets. Tregs that proliferated in siplizumab cultures did not have their suppressive function confirmed. The study found naive T cells seemingly more diverse than memory cells and seemingly major alloresponse contributors. For mappable alloreactive CD4+ clones, the mean Treg-derived fraction was about 69% with siplizumab and 26.9% in controls.

Clones were sequenced by immunoSEQ multiplex PCR, and TCRdb holds only the in-frame ones, with some missing. The repertoire has some 87,000 clones, over 80% of them found once; the top ten carry around 15%. Germline lookup yields CDR1 MDHEN and CDR2 SYDVKM. With 5 bases removed from V and 4 bases from J, the gap between germline ends came to 17 bases. This CDR3 has 16 residues. Worth noting for this clone: What it binds is not known.

The TCR was taken from a human donor in good health. The sample was CD4+ T cells sorted from blood. The V gene is TRBV28, the J gene TRBJ2-2; the D call may be TRBD1 or TRBD2 (6 bases each). Here the CDR3 reads CASSIPGAPSTGELFF. CDR3 DNA sequence: TGTGCCAGCAGTATTCCGGGGGCGCCCAGCACCGGGGAGCTGTTTTTT.